This T cell receptor beta chain is drawn from a study of somatic mutations in cytotoxic T cells in rheumatoid arthritis. At the level of the study: Prior to any treatment and right after diagnosis, patient blood (about 28 ml EDTA) was drawn. Nearly 100% purity was obtained when some V beta antibody-stained T-cell populations were flow-sorted; these included V beta1+ cells sequenced for TCRB.

This CDR3 contains 13 residues. Trimming removed 5 bases from V and 5 bases from J, with 11 bases in between. Germline CDR1 and CDR2: MNHEY and SMNVEV (reference sequence). The data were produced by immunoSEQ multiplex PCR, yet TCRdb's version contains in-frame clones alone and is incomplete. The sample consists of 13,000 or so clones, over 70% of them appearing once. Positive magnetic bead selection separated CD4+ and CD8+ cells, and flow cytometry confirmed purity. This TCR derives from an adult with rheumatoid arthritis. The specimen sequenced was CD8+ T cells sorted from blood. The chain employs TRBV27 and TRBJ2-3; D is unclear. CDR3 in amino acids: CASSLSLIDTQYF. As DNA, the CDR3 is TGTGCCAGCAGTCTGTCACTGATAGATACGCAGTATTTT.